This is a list of T cell receptor beta chains from one sample in a study of blood T cell repertoires in COVID-19. The protocol was immunoSEQ multiplex PCR, while the TCRdb copy is restricted to in-frame clones and leaves out a portion. The sample carries 90,000 to 150,000 clones, about 86% recorded once. The material sequenced was peripheral blood. The receptors stem from a woman aged 45 to 65 with acute or convalescent COVID-19. The CDR3 runs from the conserved cysteine through the conserved F or W. D genes are given only for firm matches. Only part of the rows carry a size: once, few, many, or a class if the clone is expanded.

V gene,J gene,clone size,D gene,CDR3 DNA,CDR3 protein
TRBV5-6,TRBJ1-5,-,-,TGTGCCAGCAGCGCTTGGTTAGTTCAGCCCCAGCATTTT,CASSAWLVQPQHF
TRBV19,TRBJ1-1,-,-,TGTGCCACCACTAAAAACACTGAAGCTTTCTTT,CATTKNTEAFF
TRBV5-1,TRBJ1-5,-,-,TGCGCCAGCAGCTTGATAGGGGGATCCGGGGAGCCCCAGCATTTT,CASSLIGGSGEPQHF
TRBV7-2,TRBJ1-2,-,-,TGTGCCAGCACCAACCCAGGGGCTGATGGCTACACCTTC,CASTNPGADGYTF
TRBV7-2,TRBJ2-7,-,TRBD2,TGTGCCAGCAGCCCCCGACTAGCGGAGCCACCTTACGAGCAGTACTTC,CASSPRLAEPPYEQYF
TRBV3-1/TRBV3-2,TRBJ2-7,-,-,TGTGCCAGCAGCCAAGCTAGACAGACATACGAGCAGTACTTC,CASSQARQTYEQYF
TRBV7-9,TRBJ1-2,-,-,TGTGCCAGCAGCTTAGCGCGGCCAAGAGCTAACTATGGCTACACCTTC,CASSLARPRANYGYTF
TRBV30,TRBJ1-6,few,-,TGTGCCTGGGCCGACACGAGCGGTTCACCCCTCCACTTT,CAWADTSGSPLHF
TRBV7-2,TRBJ2-1,-,-,TGTGCCAGCAGCTTAGGCAGGGTAGCTGGAAATGAGCAGTTCTTC,CASSLGRVAGNEQFF
TRBV5-1,TRBJ2-2,-,-,TGCGCCAGCAGCCCCGGACGGGAAGGGAGCGGGGAGCTGTTTTTT,CASSPGREGSGELFF
TRBV19,TRBJ1-2,-,TRBD1,TGTGCCAGTAGTCCCCTGGACAGGGTACCTGGGGGCTACACCTTC,CASSPLDRVPGGYTF
TRBV2,TRBJ2-2,few,-,TGTGCCAGCAGTGAAAGGACAGACACCGGGGAGCTGTTTTTT,CASSERTDTGELFF
TRBV6-5,TRBJ2-2,-,-,TGTGCCAGCAGTTACGTAGCGGCCTCCACCGGGGAGCTGTTTTTT,CASSYVAASTGELFF
TRBV7-2,TRBJ1-1,-,TRBD1,TGTGCCAGCAGCTTTGACAGGGGGGACACTGAAGCTTTCTTT,CASSFDRGDTEAFF
TRBV7-6,TRBJ1-4,-,TRBD1,TGTGCCAGCAGCGTCGGGACAGGAACTAATGAAAAACTGTTTTTT,CASSVGTGTNEKLFF
TRBV7-2,TRBJ2-7,-,-,TGTGCCAGCAGCTTAGAAGCGGGTCACGAGCAGTACTTC,CASSLEAGHEQYF
TRBV30,TRBJ1-5,once,-,TGTGCCTGGAGCGGCAGGACGGGGCAGCCCCAGCATTTT,CAWSGRTGQPQHF
TRBV28,TRBJ2-7,-,TRBD2,TGTGCCAGCAGTCTCTGGGGGGGGACCTACGAGCAGTACTTC,CASSLWGGTYEQYF
TRBV7-9,TRBJ1-2,-,TRBD1,TGTGCCAGCAGCTGGGGACCCGACAGGGTGAGGAGTGGCTACACCTTC,CASSWGPDRVRSGYTF
TRBV3-1/TRBV3-2,TRBJ2-7,-,-,TGTGCCAGCAGCCAAGCCGGGTACGAGCAGTACTTC,CASSQAGYEQYF
TRBV3-1/TRBV3-2,TRBJ1-1,-,-,TGTGCCAGCAGCCGACAGGCGAACACTGAAGCTTTCTTT,CASSRQANTEAFF
TRBV6-5,TRBJ1-6,once,TRBD1,TGTGCCAGCAGTTACTCGTCCGGGGACAGTCGGACCCTCCACTTT,CASSYSSGDSRTLHF
TRBV6-2/TRBV6-3,TRBJ2-5,-,TRBD2,TGTGCCAGCACCCCCACGGCGGGAGGACGCCAAGAGACCCAGTACTTC,CASTPTAGGRQETQYF
TRBV19,TRBJ2-7,-,-,TGTGCCAGTAGTAACCGGGACAAGGGCTCCTACGAGCAGTACTTC,CASSNRDKGSYEQYF
TRBV2,TRBJ1-5,-,TRBD1,TGTGCCAGCAGTGGGGACAGTCCCAATCAGCCCCAGCATTTT,CASSGDSPNQPQHF
TRBV6-6,TRBJ2-2,few,TRBD1,TGTGCCAGCAGGCCCGGGACAGGGAGGATCGGGGAGCTGTTTTTT,CASRPGTGRIGELFF
TRBV9,TRBJ2-5,-,-,TGTGCCAGCAGCGCCGTGGGCACCCCAGAGACCCAGTACTTC,CASSAVGTPETQYF
TRBV25-1,TRBJ2-7,-,-,TGTGCCAGCACCCCGGGGTGGATGCAGTACTTC,CASTPGWMQYF
TRBV19,TRBJ1-1,-,TRBD1,TGTGCCACACAGGGGTCGTCTGAAGCTTTCTTT,CATQGSSEAFF
TRBV19,TRBJ2-7,few,TRBD1,TGTGCCAGTAGTACAACGGACAGGGACGACCACGAGCAGTACTTC,CASSTTDRDDHEQYF
TRBV11-2,TRBJ1-6,-,-,TGTGCCAGCAGCTTAGATAGGCAGGGGTATAATTCACCCCTCCACTTT,CASSLDRQGYNSPLHF
TRBV5-4,TRBJ2-7,-,-,TGTGCCAGCAGCTTGGTGGGGACTGGCCCCTACGAGCAGTACTTC,CASSLVGTGPYEQYF
TRBV3-1/TRBV3-2,TRBJ2-5,-,TRBD1,TGTGCCAGCAGCCAAGACCCGGGACAGGGATTGTTCCGGGAGACCCAGTACTTC,CASSQDPGQGLFRETQYF
TRBV18,TRBJ1-2,-,-,TGTGCCAGCTCACCAAATAACAGGGCGGACTATGGCTACACCTTC,CASSPNNRADYGYTF
TRBV12-3/TRBV12-4,TRBJ1-1,-,TRBD1,TGTGCCAGCAGAACGGACAGGGAAGCTTTCTTT,CASRTDREAFF
TRBV29-1,TRBJ2-7,-,TRBD2,TGCAGCGTTGCAGCGGGGAGCTACGAGCAGTACTTC,CSVAAGSYEQYF